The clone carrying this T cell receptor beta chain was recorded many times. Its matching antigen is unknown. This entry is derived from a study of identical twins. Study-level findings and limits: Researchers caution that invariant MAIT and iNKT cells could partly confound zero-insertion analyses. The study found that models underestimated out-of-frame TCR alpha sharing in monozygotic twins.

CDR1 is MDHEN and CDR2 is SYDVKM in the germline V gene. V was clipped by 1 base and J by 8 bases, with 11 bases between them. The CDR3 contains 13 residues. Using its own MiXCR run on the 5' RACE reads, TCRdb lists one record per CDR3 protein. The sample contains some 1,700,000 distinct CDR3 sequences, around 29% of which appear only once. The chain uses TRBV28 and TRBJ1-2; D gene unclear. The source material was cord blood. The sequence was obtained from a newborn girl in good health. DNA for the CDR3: TGTGCCAGCAGTTTATCGCGGGCGGGGGGCTACACCTTC. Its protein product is CASSLSRAGGYTF.